Following are 28 T cell receptor beta chains from one sample sequenced in a study of T cell changes during pregnancy in multiple sclerosis. Repertoires were generated with immunoSEQ multiplex PCR, while TCRdb's copy carries only in-frame clones and drops some. Here the sample spans about 36,000 clones, over 75% being singletons. The source was CD8+ T cells from peripheral blood mononuclear cells, collected in the third trimester of pregnancy. These receptors were obtained from a female donor with multiple sclerosis, enrolled in a pregnancy study.

The gene calls are TRBV6-4 and TRBJ1-2; D unresolved. The germline V gene encodes CDR1 MRHNA and CDR2 SNTAGT. There are 13 residues in the CDR3. The V end was cut by 0 bases, the J end by 7 bases, with 9 bases between. DNA of the CDR3: TGTGCCAGCAGTGACTCATACCGCGTTGGCTACACCTTC. This gives the protein CASSDSYRVGYTF.

CDR3 loop: CASSSGTSGVLAGEQFF. In nucleotides, the CDR3 is TGTGCCAGCAGCTCAGGGACTAGCGGGGTTCTCGCGGGTGAGCAGTTCTTC. The V gene is TRBV7-9, the J gene TRBJ2-1; 13 nucleotides align to TRBD2. In germline, CDR1 is SEHNR, CDR2 FQNEAQ (reference sequence). J gave up 9 bases and V 4 bases, and 12 bases lay outside the gene matches. The CDR3 is made up of 17 amino acids.

The chain has TRBV6-1 and TRBJ1-5; D is undetermined. V was trimmed by 2 bases and J by 7 bases, leaving 15 bases between them. The CDR3 consists of 15 residues. CDR1 is MNHNS and CDR2 is SASEGT in the germline V gene. The CDR3 nucleotides are TGTGCCAGCAGTGAAATCTCCAGGTCTTGGCAGCCCCAGCATTTT. Residues: CASSEISRSWQPQHF.

This clone was picked up many times. The chain uses TRBV2 and TRBJ1-2; D ambiguous. CDR1 is SNHLY, CDR2 FYNNEI, per germline. Trimming cost V 2 bases and J 8 bases, with 15 bases left between them. CDR3 length: 14 residues. In DNA form, the CDR3 reads TGTGCCAGCAGTGAAAACAGCTATCTATGGGGCTACACCTTC. It is translated as CASSENSYLWGYTF. Looking up the rest from reference TRBV2 and TRBJ1-2 gives the full variable domain: EPEVTQTPSHQVTQMGQEVILRCVPISNHLYFYWYRQILGQKVEFLVSFYNNEISEKSEIFDDQFSVERPDGSNFTLKIRSTKLEDSAMYFCASSENSYLWGYTFGSGTRLTVV.

This chain uses TRBV25-1 with TRBJ2-7, with D unresolved. The CDR3 contains 10 residues. Germline values: CDR1 MGHDK, CDR2 SYGVNS. Trimming left V 8 bases short and J 3 bases short, with 5 bases between. CDR3 in DNA: TGTGCCAGCTCGTACTACGAGCAGTACTTC. It translates to CASSYYEQYF.

The chain uses TRBV27 and TRBJ2-1; a weak D match, TRBD2 (5 bases). The V and J ends lost 8 bases and 0 bases respectively, with 8 bases between them. The CDR3 extends over 13 amino acids. CDR1 and CDR2 from the germline V gene are MNHEY and SMNVEV (reference sequence). This CDR3 reads CASAGVSYNEQFF. The CDR3 nucleotides are TGTGCCAGCGCCGGGGTCTCCTACAATGAGCAGTTCTTC.

CDR3 sequence (DNA): TGTGCCAGCAGCCCCCGTTATTCGGGGGCCAACGTCCTGACTTTC. It codes for CASSPRYSGANVLTF. This chain connects TRBV11-3 to TRBJ2-6; D remains unclear. The germline V gene has CDR1 SGHNT and CDR2 YENEEA. The CDR3 is 15 amino acids. The ends were cut back, 5 bases at V and 4 bases at J, with 12 bases in the middle.

This chain connects TRBV7-6 to TRBJ2-7; a weak D match, TRBD1 (5 bases). Germline CDR1 reads SGHVS; CDR2 reads FNYEAQ. The CDR3 totals 14 residues. Trimming removed 0 bases at V and 4 bases at J, with 10 bases between. CDR3 residues: CASSLAATAYEQYF. CDR3 DNA: TGTGCCAGCAGCTTAGCCGCGACAGCTTACGAGCAGTACTTC.

J is TRBJ1-2 and V is TRBV27; 11 bases are a match to TRBD1. The CDR3 is made up of 15 amino acids. Looked up from germline, CDR1 is MNHEY and CDR2 is SMNVEV (reference sequence). The ends lost 3 bases at V and 7 bases at J; junction bases unmatched: 7. Here the CDR3 DNA reads TGTGCCAGCAGTTTTAGTGGACAGGGGGCGCGTGGCTACACCTTC. It yields the protein CASSFSGQGARGYTF.

This sequence joins TRBV6-6 and TRBJ1-1, with TRBD1 identical over 7 bases. CDR1 and CDR2 from the germline V gene are MNHNY and SVGAGI (reference sequence). Germline trimming cut 5 bases from V and 4 bases from J; bases unmatched to any gene: 10. The CDR3 covers 15 residues. The CDR3 nucleotides read TGTGCCAGCAGTCTCAACAGGGACAGTGGCACTGAAGCTTTCTTT. It yields the protein CASSLNRDSGTEAFF.

The V gene is TRBV5-1, the J gene TRBJ2-7; TRBD1 matches at 7 bases. Losses at the gene ends were 0 bases for V and 6 bases for J; bases not matched to a gene: 3. CDR3 length: 13 residues. Germline V gene sequence: CDR1 SGHRS, CDR2 YFSETQ. The CDR3 is CASSLEAGGEQYF. CDR3 bases: TGCGCCAGCAGCTTGGAGGCAGGGGGCGAGCAGTACTTC.

The V and J genes are TRBV19 and TRBJ2-3; 12 bases fit TRBD2. The CDR3 sequence is 17 residues long. The J segment lost 0 bases and the V segment lost 6 bases, leaving 7 bases of the junction unmatched. Looked up from germline, CDR1 is LNHDA and CDR2 is SQIVND (reference sequence). In DNA form, the CDR3 reads TGTGCCAGTAGCATACTAGCGGGAGGCCCTAGCACAGATACGCAGTATTTT. Its protein product is CASSILAGGPSTDTQYF.

The rearrangement uses TRBV7-2 and TRBJ1-2; D is perhaps TRBD1 (5 bases). V was shortened by 5 bases and J by 4 bases, with 17 bases between the two germline ends. CDR1 is SGHTA, CDR2 FQGNSA, per germline. The CDR3 spans 15 residues. Here the CDR3 DNA reads TGTGCCAGCAGCACCCGACAGTCTATCTCCTATGGCTACACCTTC. Encoded protein: CASSTRQSISYGYTF.

The chain carries TRBV7-6 and TRBJ2-3; D call uncertain. Germline lookup yields CDR1 SGHVS and CDR2 FNYEAQ. V lost 0 bases and J lost 2, with 6 bases in between. This CDR3 is 14 amino acids long. The CDR3 DNA reads as TGTGCCAGCAGCTTAGCGCTATACACAGATACGCAGTATTTT. This encodes CASSLALYTDTQYF. Full variable domain (remainder filled in from reference TRBV7-6 and TRBJ2-3): GAGVSQSPRYKVTKRGQDVALRCDPISGHVSLYWYRQALGQGPEFLTYFNYEAQQDKSGLPNDRFSAERPEGSISTLTIQRTEQRDSAMYRCASSLALYTDTQYFGPGTRLTVL.

The chain has TRBV11-2 and TRBJ2-7, with D tentatively TRBD1 (6 bases). The V end was cut by 6 bases, the J end by 0 bases, with 12 bases between. The CDR3 is 14 residues long. Germline V gives CDR1 SGHAT, CDR2 FQNNGV. The CDR3 sequence: CASSLDSYSYEQYF. The CDR3 DNA sequence: TGTGCCAGCAGTCTGGACAGCTACTCCTACGAGCAGTACTTC.

This rearrangement joins TRBV15 to TRBJ1-1, with 9 positions matching TRBD1. Trimming cost V 2 bases and J 1 base; bases outside gene matches: 5. The CDR3 totals 16 residues. Germline V CDR1 and CDR2: LNHNV, YYDKDF (reference sequence). CDR3 sequence: CATSRHLQGANTEAFF. In nucleotides, the CDR3 is TGTGCCACCAGCAGACACTTACAGGGGGCGAACACTGAAGCTTTCTTT.

The chain employs TRBV19 and TRBJ1-5; the D is unclear. The CDR3 extends over 13 amino acids. Germline V gene sequence: CDR1 LNHDA, CDR2 SQIVND (reference sequence). Trimming shortened V by 3 bases and J by 4 bases, and 7 bases separated the two germline ends. The CDR3 sequence: CASSISQNQPQHF. The CDR3 nucleotides read TGTGCCAGTAGTATTAGCCAGAATCAGCCCCAGCATTTT.

The V call is TRBV6-5, the J call TRBJ2-6; 8 bases align to TRBD1. J was trimmed by 2 bases and V by 2 bases; bases with no gene match: 2. CDR3 length: 16 amino acids. Germline V gene lookup returns CDR1 MNHEY and CDR2 SVGAGI. The CDR3 spells CASSYMTGAGANVLTF. DNA of the CDR3: TGTGCCAGCAGTTACATGACAGGGGCTGGGGCCAACGTCCTGACTTTC.

This chain connects TRBV14 to TRBJ2-7; no clear D gene. The CDR3 runs to 14 residues. With 1 base removed from V and 2 bases from J, the gap between germline ends came to 9 bases. Germline V gene lookup returns CDR1 SGHDN and CDR2 FVKESK. The CDR3 is CASSQGPNTYEQYF. The CDR3 coding sequence is TGTGCCAGCAGCCAAGGGCCAAATACCTACGAGCAGTACTTC.

This clone showed up just a few times. CDR3 residues: CASSSTGGYNEQFF. The CDR3 nucleotides read TGCGCCAGCAGCTCGACAGGGGGTTACAATGAGCAGTTCTTC. The chain is built from TRBV5-1 and TRBJ2-1; 9 bases line up with TRBD1. The CDR3 is made up of 14 amino acids. V lost 3 bases to trimming and J lost 4 bases; unmatched junction nucleotides: 2. CDR1 and CDR2 (germline): SGHRS, YFSETQ.

This chain uses TRBV2 with TRBJ2-1; 8 nucleotides agree with TRBD2. The CDR3 consists of 13 residues. Germline V gene sequence: CDR1 SNHLY, CDR2 FYNNEI. Losses at the gene ends were 8 bases for V and 5 bases for J; bases not matched to a gene: 5. Here the CDR3 reads CASSAGGDNEQFF. CDR3 in DNA: TGTGCCAGCTCTGCGGGGGGCGACAATGAGCAGTTCTTC.

V gene TRBV19 combines with J gene TRBJ2-7; the D gene is possibly TRBD1 (6 bases). Trimming left V 4 bases short and J 1 base short, with 8 bases between. CDR1 is LNHDA and CDR2 is SQIVND in the germline V gene (reference sequence). The CDR3 consists of 13 residues. The CDR3 sequence: CASSTTGSYEQYF. The CDR3 bases are TGTGCCAGTAGTACCACAGGGTCCTACGAGCAGTACTTC. Full variable domain (rest looked up from reference TRBV19 and TRBJ2-7): DGGITQSPKYLFRKEGQNVTLSCEQNLNHDAMYWYRQDPGQGLRLIYYSQIVNDFQKGDIAEGYSVSREKKESFPLTVTSAQKNPTAFYLCASSTTGSYEQYFGPGTRLTVT.

The chain is built from TRBV9 and TRBJ2-3; 10 bases agree with TRBD2. The length of the CDR3 is 17 residues. The V gene end was trimmed by 0 bases and the J gene end by 2 bases; junction bases not matched to a gene: 6. In germline, CDR1 is SGDLS, CDR2 YYNGEE. For the CDR3, the DNA is TGTGCCAGCAGCGTAGGCGAGCGGGAGGGCCTCACAGATACGCAGTATTTT. Protein sequence: CASSVGEREGLTDTQYF.

In DNA form, the CDR3 reads TGTGCCAGTAGTACCCGGGTGAGGCACAATGAGCAGTTCTTC. Protein product: CASSTRVRHNEQFF. This rearrangement joins TRBV19 to TRBJ2-1; D unresolved. The germline V gene has CDR1 LNHDA and CDR2 SQIVND (reference sequence). The CDR3 is made up of 14 amino acids. Trimming removed 4 bases at V and 5 bases at J, with 12 bases between.

The chain combines TRBV6-5 with TRBJ1-5, with D perhaps TRBD1 (6 bases). Deletions cut 6 bases from V and 3 bases from J, with 15 bases between. Germline CDR1 reads MNHEY; CDR2 reads SVGAGI. This CDR3 spans 15 amino acids. The CDR3 nucleotides are TGTGCCAGCAGCCCCGGGACACTCTACAATCAGCCCCAGCATTTT. Its protein is CASSPGTLYNQPQHF.

This clone was seen ten or more times. The V gene is TRBV5-1, the J gene TRBJ1-1; 7 bases line up with TRBD1. The germline gives CDR1 SGHRS, CDR2 YFSETQ. This CDR3 comprises 14 residues. After removal of 2 bases from V and 11 bases from J, the junction contained 12 bases not matched to a gene. The DNA for the CDR3 is TGCGCCAGCAGCTTAGAGACAGGGCAACGATACGCTTTCTTT. Encoded protein: CASSLETGQRYAFF.

This clone was seen once. The J gene is TRBJ2-7, the V gene TRBV9; D is possibly TRBD1 (6 bases). The CDR3 extends over 14 amino acids. V lost 0 bases to trimming and J lost 3 bases, with 10 bases between them. Germline V gene sequence: CDR1 SGDLS, CDR2 YYNGEE. In DNA, the CDR3 is TGTGCCAGCAGCGTAGCAGGGGACGGCTACGAGCAGTACTTC. Translating it yields CASSVAGDGYEQYF. Full variable domain (missing parts from reference TRBV9 and TRBJ2-7): DSGVTQTPKHLITATGQRVTLRCSPRSGDLSVYWYQQSLDQGLQFLIQYYNGEERAKGNILERFSAQQFPDLHSELNLSSLELGDSALYFCASSVAGDGYEQYFGPGTRLTVT.

V usage is TRBV7-6 and J usage is TRBJ2-3; D is perhaps TRBD1 (5 bases). V lost 6 bases and J lost 6, with 7 bases in between. The CDR3 has 11 amino acids. The V gene's germline CDR1 is SGHVS and CDR2 FNYEAQ. In DNA, the CDR3 is TGTGCCAGCAGGAAGGGGGATACGCAGTATTTT. This sequence encodes CASRKGDTQYF.